This T cell receptor beta chain appears in the sequencing data of a study of T cell responses to AZD1222 COVID-19 vaccine. Findings and limits, study-wide: Targets within unmutated variant regions were reportedly found for nearly half of spike-specific TCRs.

The assay was immunoSEQ multiplex PCR, and TCRdb's table has in-frame clones only and misses some. This sample has about 110,000 clones, with just under 95% found just once. In the case of this clone: Its target is not known.

The receptor's source is an adult in good health. Sequencing was performed on peripheral blood, taken on day 0 of AZD1222 vaccination.

CDR3 coding DNA: TGTGCCAGCAGTTTATGGTCCTGGGACGGGGTATCGGAAAAACTGTTTTTT. Residues: CASSLWSWDGVSEKLFF. The gene calls are TRBV28 and TRBJ1-4; D might be TRBD1 (5 bases). Trimming shortened V by 0 bases and J by 8 bases, and 19 bases separated the two germline ends. The CDR3 covers 17 residues. CDR1 is MDHEN, CDR2 SYDVKM, per germline. Looking up the rest from reference TRBV28 and TRBJ1-4 gives the full variable domain: DVKVTQSSRYLVKRTGEKVFLECVQDMDHENMFWYRQDPGLGLRLIYFSYDVKMKEKGDIPEGYSVSREKKERFSLILESASTNQTSMYLCASSLWSWDGVSEKLFFGSGTQLSVL.